This is a list of T cell receptor beta chains from one sample in a study of human T cells and chemical hapten exposure. TCRdb itself ran the RACE reads through MiXCR, one entry per CDR3 protein. Seen here are some 52,000 distinct CDR3 sequences, 9.9% observed once, and the top ten hold around 17%. The sequencing here drew on whole blood, taken in connection with sensitization to the hapten diphenylcyclopropenone (DPC). These receptors originate from a woman between 40 and 55 years old with alopecia areata. Some clones in this sample may be carry-over from other donors' samples. Each CDR3 is given with its conserved first and last residue. The order of the fields is D gene, V gene, J gene, clone size, CDR3 protein, CDR3 DNA. The D gene is left open where the match is weak. Clone size, where shown, is once, few, many, or a class for clones that have expanded.

NA	TRBV7-3	TRBJ2-2	few	CASSLTRTSGELFF	TGTGCCAGCAGCTTAACTAGGACCTCCGGGGAGCTGTTTTTT
TRBD1	TRBV5-1	TRBJ1-6	NA	CASSSETGSHSPLHF	TGCGCCAGCAGCTCTGAGACAGGGAGCCATTCACCCCTCCACTTT
NA	TRBV7-3	TRBJ2-5	few	CASSRSGGQETQYF	TGTGCCAGCAGCCGGTCAGGGGGGCAAGAGACCCAGTACTTC
TRBD1	TRBV7-6	TRBJ1-2	many	CASSLGTGKGYTF	TGTGCCAGCAGCTTAGGGACAGGGAAAGGCTACACCTTC
NA	TRBV5-1	TRBJ1-4	NA	CASSLNQNEKLFF	TGCGCCAGCAGCTTGAACCAGAATGAAAAACTGTTTTTT
NA	TRBV7-2	TRBJ1-2	few	CASSPTVAYGYTF	TGTGCCAGCAGCCCCACAGTGGCCTATGGCTACACCTTC
TRBD1	TRBV12-3/TRBV12-4	TRBJ1-5	many	CASRDRGPNQPQHF	TGTGCCAGCAGGGACAGGGGGCCCAATCAGCCCCAGCATTTT
TRBD2	TRBV7-7	TRBJ2-1	NA	CASSSGGAEQFF	TGTGCCAGCAGCTCCGGGGGGGCCGAGCAGTTCTTC
NA	TRBV29-1	TRBJ1-2	many	CSAGEGYTF	TGCAGCGCGGGAGAAGGCTACACCTTC
NA	TRBV13	TRBJ2-1	NA	CASSRVNRGVEQFF	TGTGCCAGCAGCCGCGTCAACCGAGGCGTTGAGCAGTTCTTC
TRBD1	TRBV18	TRBJ1-1	few	CASSPQGAGTEAFF	TGTGCCAGCTCACCCCAGGGGGCGGGCACTGAAGCTTTCTTT
NA	TRBV2	TRBJ1-2	NA	CASTDPGLGAGDGYTF	TGTGCCAGCACCGACCCCGGACTGGGGGCAGGGGATGGCTACACCTTC
NA	TRBV5-6	TRBJ1-1	few	CASSYKGGPMNTEAFF	TGTGCCAGCAGTTACAAGGGTGGGCCGATGAACACTGAAGCTTTCTTT
NA	TRBV12-3/TRBV12-4	TRBJ2-5	few	CASSFSTFGETQYF	TGTGCCAGCAGTTTCTCCACCTTTGGCGAGACCCAGTACTTC
NA	TRBV6-5	TRBJ2-3	NA	CASTSGVTDTQYF	TGTGCCAGCACCTCAGGGGTCACAGATACGCAGTATTTT
TRBD2	TRBV28	TRBJ2-3	few	CASSPRGSGGPSASPQYF	TGTGCCAGCAGTCCGCGGGGTAGCGGGGGTCCCTCGGCCTCGCCGCAGTATTTT
NA	TRBV6-5	TRBJ1-1	NA	CASSYSGPIDTEAFF	TGTGCCAGCAGCTACTCGGGCCCGATCGACACTGAAGCTTTCTTT
TRBD2	TRBV4-3	TRBJ2-1	many	CASSQLAGSYNEQFF	TGCGCCAGCAGCCAACTAGCGGGGAGCTACAATGAGCAGTTCTTC
TRBD1	TRBV18	TRBJ1-1	many	CASSPKIDRGLLGTEAFF	TGTGCCAGCTCACCGAAGATTGACAGGGGGCTTTTGGGCACTGAAGCTTTCTTT
NA	TRBV6-2/TRBV6-3	TRBJ2-1	many	CASSKGGSSYNEQFF	TGTGCCAGCAGTAAGGGGGGGAGCTCCTACAATGAGCAGTTCTTC
TRBD2	TRBV6-1	TRBJ2-7	few	CASRLGGVYEQYF	TGTGCCAGCAGATTGGGAGGGGTCTACGAGCAGTACTTC
NA	TRBV5-1	TRBJ1-3	many	CASSPDSQSSGNTIYF	TGCGCCAGCAGCCCCGACAGCCAGAGCTCTGGAAACACCATATATTTT
NA	TRBV7-9	TRBJ1-1	few	CASNSDRRTSEAFF	TGTGCCAGCAACTCGGACAGACGAACCTCTGAAGCTTTCTTT
TRBD1	TRBV28	TRBJ1-4	many	CASSSGQGVTNEKLFF	TGTGCCAGCAGTTCGGGACAGGGGGTAACTAATGAAAAACTGTTTTTT
NA	TRBV20-1	TRBJ2-3	NA	CSAPMGDITDTQYF	TGCAGTGCCCCGATGGGGGATATCACAGATACGCAGTATTTT
TRBD1	TRBV10-2	TRBJ1-6	few	CASSEIGGQGASALHF	TGCGCCAGCAGTGAGATAGGGGGACAGGGGGCATCCGCCCTCCACTTT